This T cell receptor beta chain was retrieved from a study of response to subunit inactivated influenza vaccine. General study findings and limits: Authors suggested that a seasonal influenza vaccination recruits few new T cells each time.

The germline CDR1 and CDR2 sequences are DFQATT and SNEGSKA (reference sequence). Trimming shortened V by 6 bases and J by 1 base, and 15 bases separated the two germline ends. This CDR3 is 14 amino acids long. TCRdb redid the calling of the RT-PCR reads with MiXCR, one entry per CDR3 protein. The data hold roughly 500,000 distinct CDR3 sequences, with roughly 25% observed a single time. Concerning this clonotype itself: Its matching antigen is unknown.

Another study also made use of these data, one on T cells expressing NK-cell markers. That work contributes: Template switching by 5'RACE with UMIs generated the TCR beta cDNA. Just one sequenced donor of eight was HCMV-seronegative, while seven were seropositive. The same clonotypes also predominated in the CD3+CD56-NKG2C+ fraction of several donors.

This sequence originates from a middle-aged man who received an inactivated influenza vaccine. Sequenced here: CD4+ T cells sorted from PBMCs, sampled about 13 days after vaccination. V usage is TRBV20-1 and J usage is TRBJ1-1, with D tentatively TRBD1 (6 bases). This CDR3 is CSAVTGLGNTEAFF. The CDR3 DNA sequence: TGCAGTGCCGTAACAGGGCTCGGGAACACTGAAGCTTTCTTT.